This T cell receptor (beta chain) emerged from a study of beta chain features in type 1 diabetes (dated by TCRdb to about 2018). Looking at the study overall: Mean age, gender distribution, total cell number and subset yield did not differ between patients and healthy donors. Across all samples, approximately 100 million sorted cells were examined, and cell number per subset correlated strongly with RNA yield. The study compared the TCRB repertoires of sorted circulating CD4+ T cell subsets in recently diagnosed type 1 diabetes patients with those in matched healthy donors. Naive and central memory subsets were obtained from all 30 or so donors, but regulatory and stem cell-like memory subsets were isolated from only 8 patients and 8 healthy donors. Paper-wide results and their limitations: Because cDNA rather than genomic DNA was sequenced, highly expressing activated cells could have been over-represented, although no difference in activation and CD3 levels was found between groups. A moderate but significant shortening of TCRB CDR3 length was observed in type 1 diabetes patients in all four CD4+ subsets. At VDJ recombination sites, patients with type 1 diabetes made fewer insertions and deleted more nucleotides, a pattern implying thymic rearrangement abnormalities. The naive, central memory and regulatory TCRB repertoires appeared to resemble one another more closely among patients than among healthy donors. Only small numbers of individuals were included in the HLA sub-analyses, which left unresolved whether HLA type had any influence on TCRB rearrangement. PCR might favor shorter templates, but patient and control samples were amplified and corrected together, so any skew would affect both groups equally.

For this clone: Its target antigen remains unknown. There are no base qualities to consult, and no much larger clone falls within one base.

Each donor gave one peripheral blood draw, about 110 mL on average, collected into heparinised tubes. Naive, central memory, regulatory and stem cell-like memory CD4+ T cells were sorted on a BD FACSAria II using a panel including CD45RO, CCR7, CD25, CD127, CD95 and CD27. Purity was above 95% for every sorted population. PBMCs were separated immediately by Lymphoprep density gradient centrifugation and were stained directly, without being cultured. So that batch effects would be minimized, each experiment stained and sorted samples in pairs, pairing one healthy donor with one patient. All of the isolated RNA was reverse transcribed with the High Capacity cDNA Reverse Transcription Kit, so expressed TCRB transcripts were sequenced. Deep immunoSEQ sequencing was performed on naive, central memory and regulatory T cell samples, with an average of roughly 3.3 million total reads per sample. Sorted cells were lysed in RLT buffer and RNA was extracted with DNase-treated RNeasy Micro or Mini kits, depending on cell number. To prevent cross-contamination, each cell subset was processed individually, whereas patient and healthy donor samples were processed jointly. Using the immunoSEQ multiplex PCR, TCRB sequences were amplified from cDNA into 87-bp fragments spanning the CDR3 region. The amplicons were sequenced using the Illumina HiSeq platform. The authors' analysis ran thus. Synthetic template baselines were used to correct PCR bias computationally, reads within Hamming distance 2 were collapsed together, and singletons that could not be merged were discarded. Reads were aligned to IMGT to assign V, D and J genes, CDR3 length, and insertions or deletions at six rearrangement sites. Clonotype counts were normalized to sorted cell number within each subset before computing true diversity and Gini coefficients with the tcR R package. The overlap coefficient, calculated on TCRB nucleotide sequences, was used to measure repertoire sharing. As a proxy for the pre-selection repertoire, out-of-frame TCRB sequences from naive cells were analyzed. TCRdb limited this immuneACCESS table to in-frame rearrangements with V and J called. A share of clones is missing; checked studies link under half to unresolved V genes, and the rest is unexplained. V, J and clone size were drawn from that table, and D and trimming were deduced from the DNA. Across this sample there are under 950,000 clones, with roughly 17% seen only once. Around 0.02% of the sample is in the top ten clones.

Sequencing was performed on naive CD4+ T cells from blood. The sample's cell subset or site label is to be understood as: true naive CD4+ T cells. This receptor was taken from a woman aged 18-29 years in good health.

The DNA is as follows: TGTGCCAGCAGCTTACGATGGGGTTTCGACAATGAGCAGTTCTTC. Its protein is CASSLRWGFDNEQFF. Recombination connected TRBV7-9 to TRBJ2-1, with no D gene named confidently. The germline ends are 13 bases apart after V is trimmed by 2 bases and J by 5 bases. CDR1 and CDR2, looked up from the germline V gene (reference sequence), are SEHNR and FQNEAQ. The CDR3 measures 15 amino acids from cysteine to phenylalanine. Here the CDR3 DNA is all that survives: 45 bases in frame from base 1.